This T cell receptor beta chain stems from a study of OX40 agonist ivuxolimab in advanced cancers. The data were produced by immunoSEQ multiplex PCR, yet TCRdb's version contains in-frame clones alone and is incomplete. The profile shows about 93,000 clones, roughly nine tenths of them singletons. The sequence was obtained from an adult with an advanced solid tumor such as melanoma, head and neck, liver or kidney cancer. The material was CD4+ or CD8+ T cells sorted from blood, obtained in a trial of the OX40 agonist ivuxolimab.

The CDR3, as DNA: TGCGCCAGCAGAGAACAGGGATACGGTGGGGAGCTGTTTTTT. Translation gives CASREQGYGGELFF. The chain recombines TRBV10-1 with TRBJ2-2; D is possibly TRBD1 (6 bases). The CDR3 is 14 residues long. The V gene lost 6 bases and the J gene lost 8 bases, with 16 bases spanning the gap. CDR1 is WNHNN and CDR2 is SYGVQD in the germline V gene (reference sequence).